A single sample is the source of the 16 T cell receptor beta chains below, sequenced in a study of blood T cell repertoires in COVID-19 (dated by TCRdb to 2018 to 2021). Library prep was done by the immunoSEQ multiplex PCR assay. TCRdb's version of the immuneACCESS table is confined to in-frame rearrangements and falls short of the full clone set. An unresolved V gene accounts for under half of the shortfall where checked; the remainder is of unknown origin. The table for this sample lists fewer than 110,000 clones; 85% of them were counted only once. Clones ranked in the top ten supply about 1.7% of the sample. The specimen sequenced was peripheral blood. The receptors stem from a woman in her 70s with active or convalescent COVID-19.

The J gene is TRBJ2-7, the V gene TRBV11-2, with TRBD2 matching 8 bases. Germline V gene sequence: CDR1 SGHAT, CDR2 FQNNGV. V was pared by 5 bases and J by 3 bases, with 6 bases of the junction left unmatched. This CDR3 has 14 amino acids. The CDR3 sequence: CASSPTSGVYEQYF. In DNA form, the CDR3 reads TGTGCCAGCAGCCCCACTAGCGGAGTCTACGAGCAGTACTTC.

V gene TRBV3-1 (or the pseudogene TRBV3-2) combines with J gene TRBJ1-2, with D possibly being TRBD1 (5 bases). The CDR3 contains 15 residues. Trimming cost V 0 bases and J 7 bases, with 15 bases left between them. The germline V gene encodes CDR1 LGHDT and CDR2 YNNKEL (reference sequence). Written as DNA, the CDR3 is TGTGCCAGCAGCCAAGATTGGGAGGGGCGCGGTGGCTACACCTTC. Encoded protein: CASSQDWEGRGGYTF.

The chain joins TRBV5-1 to TRBJ2-7, with TRBD1 as a possible D gene (5 bases). Germline loops: CDR1 SGHRS, CDR2 YFSETQ. Trimming pared 4 bases from V and 6 bases from J, leaving 14 bases between. The length of the CDR3 is 13 residues. The CDR3 nucleotides are TGCGCCAGCAGCCCCCTTCCCCAGGGCGAGCAGTACTTC. This sequence encodes CASSPLPQGEQYF.

J is TRBJ1-1 and V is TRBV7-3; D remains ambiguous. Germline CDR1 reads SGHTA; CDR2 reads FQGTGA. CDR3 length: 12 amino acids. With 9 bases removed from V and 1 base from J, the gap between germline ends came to 9 bases. The CDR3 loop is CASSTGNTEAFF. CDR3 sequence (DNA): TGTGCCAGTTCCACGGGGAACACTGAAGCTTTCTTT.

This chain joins TRBV9 and TRBJ2-3; tentative D call: TRBD2 (6 bases). Germline CDR1 and CDR2: SGDLS and YYNGEE. There are 15 residues in the CDR3. Trimming removed 3 bases at V and 1 base at J, with 12 bases between. Written as DNA, the CDR3 is TGTGCCAGCAGCGCCCGGGACTCTCGCACAGATACGCAGTATTTT. This gives the protein CASSARDSRTDTQYF.

The J gene is TRBJ1-2, the V gene TRBV28; D may be TRBD1 (5 bases). V lost 4 bases and J lost 0, with 18 bases in between. CDR1 MDHEN and CDR2 SYDVKM come from the germline V gene. The length of the CDR3 is 17 residues. The CDR3 region has the DNA TGTGCCAGCAGTTCGACAGAGCCTCAAATCCCTAACTATGGCTACACCTTC. It encodes CASSSTEPQIPNYGYTF.

The table lists this clone with a few counts. The CDR3 region is CASQPFIGTRQFF. For the CDR3, the DNA is TGTGCCAGCCAACCATTTATAGGGACTCGGCAGTTCTTC. The rearrangement uses TRBV2 and TRBJ2-1, with D possibly being TRBD2 (6 bases). The germline gives CDR1 SNHLY, CDR2 FYNNEI. CDR3 size: 13 residues. V lost 8 bases to trimming and J lost 12 bases, with 20 bases between them.

The J gene is TRBJ2-7, the V gene TRBV11-3; tentatively, D is TRBD1 (6 bases). The CDR3 runs to 16 residues. Germline CDR1 SGHNT, CDR2 YENEEA. Trimming cost V 1 base and J 4 bases, with 17 bases left between them. The DNA of the CDR3 is TGTGCCAGCAGCTTAGGGGGGCAGGGAAGGACGTACGAGCAGTACTTC. Amino acids: CASSLGGQGRTYEQYF.

The chain has TRBV5-8 and TRBJ1-6, with TRBD1 as a possible D gene (5 bases). V was pared by 2 bases and J by 16 bases, with 19 bases between. Germline CDR1 reads SGHTS; CDR2 reads YDEGEE. The CDR3 is 14 residues long. The CDR3 loop reads CASSFVTTGTRLHF. The CDR3 DNA reads TGTGCCAGCAGCTTCGTAACAACGGGGACTCGTCTCCACTTT.

J is TRBJ2-2 and V is TRBV9; the match to TRBD2 covers 8 bases. CDR1 and CDR2 from the germline V gene are SGDLS and YYNGEE. The junction had 12 bases not matched to a gene; V was cut back by 4 bases and J by 4 bases. CDR3 length: 17 amino acids. This CDR3 is CASSRSSGGPSTGELFF. The DNA for the CDR3 is TGTGCCAGCAGCCGTTCCTCGGGGGGGCCTAGCACCGGGGAGCTGTTTTTT.

CDR3 DNA sequence: TGTGCCAGCAGGTCGGCAGCGGGAGGGTTCTTCGAGCAGTACTTC. It encodes CASRSAAGGFFEQYF. The rearrangement joins TRBV5-6 to TRBJ2-7, with 10 bases matching TRBD2. The CDR3 length is 15 residues. In germline, CDR1 is SGHDT, CDR2 YYEEEE. V lost 5 bases and J lost 6; bases outside the gene matches: 11. The full variable domain, rest sourced from reference TRBV5-6 and TRBJ2-7, is DAGVTQSPTHLIKTRGQQVTLRCSPKSGHDTVSWYQQALGQGPQFIFQYYEEEERQRGNFPDRFSGHQFPNYSSELNVNALLLGDSALYLCASRSAAGGFFEQYFGPGTRLTVT.

J is TRBJ1-6 and V is TRBV13; the match to TRBD1 covers 10 bases. Trimming removed 6 bases from V and 10 bases from J; junction bases left unmatched: 6. The germline gives CDR1 PRHDT, CDR2 FYEKMQ (reference sequence). The CDR3 sequence is 14 residues long. The CDR3 nucleotides read TGTGCCAGCAGTTACGACAGGGGGCAGTCACCCCTCCACTTT. Translation: CASSYDRGQSPLHF.

The chain combines TRBV5-1 with TRBJ1-2; 9 nucleotides line up with TRBD1. CDR1 SGHRS and CDR2 YFSETQ come from the germline V gene. J gave up 4 bases and V 3 bases, and 7 bases lay outside the gene matches. This CDR3 has 15 residues. This CDR3 is CASSYGTGTSYGYTF. CDR3 DNA sequence: TGCGCCAGCAGCTACGGGACAGGGACCTCCTATGGCTACACCTTC.

The rearrangement uses TRBV3-1 (or the pseudogene TRBV3-2) and TRBJ1-2; D perhaps matches TRBD1 (5 bases). The V gene's germline CDR1 is LGHDT and CDR2 YNNKEL (reference sequence). The length of the CDR3 is 16 residues. V was shortened by 2 bases and J by 4 bases, with 17 bases between the two germline ends. The CDR3 DNA sequence: TGTGCCAGCAGCCAAAACGCCCGGGGGTGGGCCTATGGCTACACCTTC. Translated: CASSQNARGWAYGYTF.

This rearrangement joins TRBV15 to TRBJ1-3; 7 bases map to TRBD1. J was trimmed by 4 bases and V by 4 bases; bases with no gene match: 7. CDR1 is LNHNV and CDR2 is YYDKDF in the germline V gene (reference sequence). The CDR3 contains 15 residues. In nucleotides, the CDR3 is TGTGCCACCAGCAATGACAGGGTGGTCGGAAACACCATATATTTT. Its translation: CATSNDRVVGNTIYF.

The rearrangement uses TRBV5-1 and TRBJ2-7; the D is unclear. The V end lost 4 bases, the J end lost 2 bases, and 13 bases lay between the germline ends. The germline CDR1 and CDR2 sequences are SGHRS and YFSETQ. The CDR3 is made up of 14 amino acids. CDR3 sequence: CASSPGSPPYEQYF. CDR3 bases: TGCGCCAGCAGCCCCGGGTCGCCGCCCTACGAGCAGTACTTC.